This T cell receptor beta chain emerged from a study of neoadjuvant anti-PD-1 for oral cavity cancer. Trimming took 0 bases from V and 1 from J, leaving 7 bases between them. The CDR3 is 14 residues long. Germline-derived CDR1 and CDR2 are SGHRS and YFSETQ. Time point: after neoadjuvant nivolumab, at surgical resection. Profiling relied on immunoSEQ multiplex PCR, and the TCRdb table lists in-frame clones only, not all of them. Among around 8,000 clones listed, roughly three fifths were seen once. The TCR comes from a person aged 35-80 years with oral cavity squamous cell carcinoma. This chain connects TRBV5-1 to TRBJ1-1; no clear D. The specimen comprised PBMCs, sampled after nivolumab (anti-PD-1) treatment. The CDR3 spells CASSLVRANTEAFF. CDR3 in DNA: TGCGCCAGCAGCTTGGTACGGGCGAACACTGAAGCTTTCTTT.